Listed here are 13 T cell receptor beta chains from one sample, sequenced in a study of control samples from healthy donors and cancer patients. Sequencing used immunoSEQ multiplex PCR; TCRdb keeps in-frame clones, though not all of them. The sample carries 150,000 or so clones, around 93% recorded once. Sequences were obtained from blood. The receptors come from a woman aged 60-75 years in good health.

This clone occurred a few times. V is TRBV7-2 and J is TRBJ1-1, with D perhaps matching TRBD1 (5 bases). Germline assignment: CDR1 SGHTA and CDR2 FQGNSA. The CDR3 is made up of 15 amino acids. With 0 bases removed from V and 7 bases from J, the gap between germline ends came to 15 bases. CDR3: CASSLAGLVTGEAFF. The CDR3 region has the DNA TGTGCCAGCAGCTTAGCGGGTTTGGTTACAGGTGAAGCTTTCTTT.

The sample holds a few counts of this clone. The CDR3 sequence is CASSEYEQYF. In DNA, the CDR3 is TGCGCCAGCAGTGAGTATGAGCAGTACTTC. The rearrangement links TRBV10-1 to TRBJ2-7; D not certain. CDR1 and CDR2 (germline): WNHNN, SYGVQD (reference sequence). V was pared by 1 base and J by 7 bases, with 2 bases between. This CDR3 spans 10 amino acids.

Turning to this clone: Other DNA sequences in this specimen translate into the identical CDR3. The chain combines TRBV5-1 with TRBJ1-1; no clear D gene. V lost 0 bases to trimming and J lost 1 base, with 7 bases between them. This CDR3 is built from 14 residues. CDR1 SGHRS and CDR2 YFSETQ come from the germline V gene. The CDR3 region is CASSLDGGNTEAFF. The CDR3 bases are TGCGCCAGCAGCTTGGACGGTGGGAACACTGAAGCTTTCTTT.

The rearrangement uses TRBV6-2 or TRBV6-3 and TRBJ2-1; 9 bases line up with TRBD2. Germline lookup yields CDR1 MNHEY and CDR2 SVGEGT. CDR3 length equals 16 residues. V lost 6 bases to trimming and J lost 7 bases; unmatched junction nucleotides: 13. The chain's CDR3 is CASSPHSAGGKNEQFF. CDR3 in DNA: TGTGCCAGCAGCCCACACTCAGCGGGGGGTAAGAATGAGCAGTTCTTC.

The chain has TRBV18 and TRBJ1-4; possibly TRBD1 for D (6 bases). Germline loops: CDR1 KGHSH, CDR2 LQKENI. The length of the CDR3 is 16 residues. Trimming shortened V by 2 bases and J by 8 bases, and 18 bases separated the two germline ends. The CDR3 nucleotides are TGTGCCAGCTCACCAAGCACCGGGGGGCTTAACGAAAAACTGTTTTTT. Translating it yields CASSPSTGGLNEKLFF.

The rearrangement joins TRBV27 to TRBJ1-4; D is uncertain. Trimming took off 6 bases at V and 4 bases at J, with 12 bases between the two ends. The CDR3 loop spans 14 amino acids. The germline V gene encodes CDR1 MNHEY and CDR2 SMNVEV (reference sequence). The CDR3 region has the DNA TGTGCCAGCAGCTCCCGGCGCGATAATGAAAAACTGTTTTTT. Its translation is CASSSRRDNEKLFF. The variable domain in full, completed from reference TRBV27 and TRBJ1-4, reads EAQVTQNPRYLITVTGKKLTVTCSQNMNHEYMSWYRQDPGLGLRQIYYSMNVEVTDKGDVPEGYKVSRKEKRNFPLILESPSPNQTSLYFCASSSRRDNEKLFFGSGTQLSVL.

The V gene is TRBV29-1, the J gene TRBJ2-7; tentative D call: TRBD2 (6 bases). Germline V gene sequence: CDR1 SQVTM, CDR2 ANQGSEA. The CDR3 consists of 14 residues. V lost 3 bases, J lost 3 bases, and 15 bases lay in between. CDR3 residues: CSVDGGKAGYEQYF. CDR3 coding DNA: TGCAGCGTTGATGGGGGGAAGGCAGGCTACGAGCAGTACTTC.

As for this clone: The junction does not match germline at one end; this may be a read error. The chain is built from TRBV6-5 and TRBJ1-6; D remains unclear. Germline CDR1 reads MNHEY; CDR2 reads SVGAGI. The CDR3 runs to 14 residues. The CDR3 is CAGRRTRENSPLHF. The CDR3 bases are TGTGCCGGCAGACGGACGCGGGAGAATTCACCCCTCCACTTT.

The chain employs TRBV18 and TRBJ1-1; D is uncertain. The V gene's germline CDR1 is KGHSH and CDR2 LQKENI. The CDR3 totals 13 residues. With 5 bases removed from V and 3 bases from J, the gap between germline ends came to 10 bases. The CDR3 spells CASSARGDTEAFF. In DNA, the CDR3 is TGTGCCAGCTCAGCCCGGGGAGACACTGAAGCTTTCTTT.

The J gene is TRBJ2-1, the V gene TRBV7-8, with TRBD2 identical over 10 bases. CDR1 and CDR2 (germline): SGHVS, FQNEAQ. This CDR3 region has 14 residues. V shed 4 bases, J shed 7 bases, and the junction held 4 bases outside the gene matches. The CDR3 spells CASSSSGGRNEQFF. CDR3 bases: TGTGCCAGCAGCTCTAGCGGGGGCCGAAATGAGCAGTTCTTC.

This sequence joins TRBV9 and TRBJ2-2, with D tentatively TRBD1 (5 bases). The V end was cut by 1 base, the J end by 6 bases, with 13 bases between. The CDR3 is made up of 15 amino acids. Germline V lookup: CDR1 SGDLS, CDR2 YYNGEE. CDR3 loop: CASSVNTAGSGELFF. CDR3 bases: TGTGCCAGCAGCGTAAATACGGCAGGGTCCGGGGAGCTGTTTTTT.

V is TRBV6-5 and J is TRBJ1-5; weak D call: TRBD1 (6 bases). V was trimmed by 3 bases and J by 6 bases, leaving 12 bases between them. Germline CDR1 MNHEY, CDR2 SVGAGI. The length of the CDR3 is 14 residues. The DNA for the CDR3 is TGTGCCAGCAGTTATGCGGGGGCTAGTCAGCCCCAGCATTTT. Protein: CASSYAGASQPQHF.

The chain combines TRBV30 with TRBJ2-6; 9 bases align to TRBD2. V was pared by 3 bases and J by 2 bases, with 2 bases of the junction left unmatched. The CDR3 consists of 15 residues. Germline loops: CDR1 GTSNPN, CDR2 SVGIG (reference sequence). CDR3 nucleotides: TGTGCCTGGAGCGCGGGAGGGGCTGGGGCCAACGTCCTGACTTTC. It codes for CAWSAGGAGANVLTF.